The 31 T cell receptor beta chains reported below all come from one sample, sequenced in a study of blood T cell repertoires in COVID-19. Libraries were prepared by immunoSEQ multiplex PCR; TCRdb keeps only in-frame clonotypes and omits some of them. The sample holds hundreds of thousands of clones; 86% are singletons and the top ten take 2% to 2.5%. The specimen sequenced was PBMCs or T cells enriched from blood (not recorded which). The receptors originated from a woman between 45 and 60 years old who had recovered from COVID-19.

The table lists this clone with a few counts. The chain employs TRBV28 and TRBJ2-1; D is possibly TRBD1 (5 bases). V lost 6 bases and J lost 6, with 15 bases in between. The CDR3 totals 14 residues. CDR1 and CDR2 from the germline V gene are MDHEN and SYDVKM. The CDR3 protein is CASRFTTDTNEQFF. Written as DNA, the CDR3 is TGTGCCAGCAGATTTACAACGGACACCAATGAGCAGTTCTTC.

This rearrangement joins TRBV5-5 to TRBJ1-2, with 9 bases aligning to TRBD1. The trim removed 3 bases at V and 5 bases at J, leaving 11 bases unmatched. This CDR3 has 16 residues. Looked up from germline, CDR1 is SGHKS and CDR2 is YYEKEE (reference sequence). In nucleotides, the CDR3 is TGTGCCAGCAGCTGGGATGGGGACAGGGTTGTATATGGCTACACCTTC. It translates to CASSWDGDRVVYGYTF.

The CDR3 DNA follows: TGTGCCAGCAGCTTGGGGCTAGCGGGGGGGACAGATACGCAGTATTTT. It is translated as CASSLGLAGGTDTQYF. This chain joins TRBV7-9 and TRBJ2-3, with 12 bases matching TRBD2. The germline V gene has CDR1 SEHNR and CDR2 FQNEAQ (reference sequence). The trim removed 3 bases at V and 3 bases at J, leaving 4 bases unmatched. The CDR3 sequence is 16 residues long.

This clone has a single count. The rearrangement uses TRBV4-1 and TRBJ2-7; tentative D call: TRBD2 (6 bases). CDR1 MGHRA and CDR2 YSYEKL come from the germline V gene. The CDR3 is 15 amino acids. V gave up 1 base and J gave up 6 bases, with 16 bases separating them. CDR3: CASSQAWGVRVEQYF. CDR3 nucleotides: TGCGCCAGCAGCCAAGCTTGGGGGGTTCGGGTCGAGCAGTACTTC.

The CDR3 DNA reads TGTGCCAGCAGCGTAGCTGACAGAGCTAACTATGGCTACACCTTC. This encodes CASSVADRANYGYTF. The V gene is TRBV9, the J gene TRBJ1-2; D possibly corresponds to TRBD1 (5 bases). This CDR3 is 15 amino acids long. Trimming stripped 0 bases from V and 0 bases from J, with 9 bases between. Germline V CDR1 and CDR2: SGDLS, YYNGEE.

The chain joins TRBV7-3 to TRBJ2-1; TRBD2 matches 7 bases. The germline CDR1 and CDR2 sequences are SGHTA and FQGTGA. CDR3 length: 18 residues. The V gene end was trimmed by 5 bases and the J gene end by 6 bases; junction bases not matched to a gene: 19. This chain's CDR3 is CASSLKAVAGVGGNEQFF. CDR3 nucleotide sequence: TGTGCCAGCAGCCTTAAAGCCGTTGCGGGAGTGGGCGGCAATGAGCAGTTCTTC.

The gene calls are TRBV10-1 and TRBJ1-1, with D hard to call. The CDR3 totals 16 residues. Trimming cost V 4 bases and J 5 bases, with 20 bases left between them. Germline CDR1 reads WNHNN; CDR2 reads SYGVQD (reference sequence). Here the CDR3 reads CASSVGQSLGRTEAFF. The CDR3 region has the DNA TGCGCCAGCAGTGTCGGTCAGAGTCTAGGTCGGACTGAAGCTTTCTTT.

This chain connects TRBV3-1 (or the pseudogene TRBV3-2) to TRBJ2-7; 8 bases line up with TRBD2. This CDR3 is 17 amino acids long. V dropped 1 base and J dropped 3; count of bases not matched to a gene: 11. CDR1 and CDR2 from the germline V gene are LGHDT and YNNKEL (reference sequence). The CDR3 sequence: CASSQGPFSGIYYEQYF. For the CDR3, the DNA is TGTGCCAGCAGCCAAGGACCCTTTAGCGGGATCTACTACGAGCAGTACTTC.

The genes are TRBV7-9 and TRBJ1-6; TRBD1 matches at 8 bases. Per germline, CDR1 SEHNR and CDR2 FQNEAQ (reference sequence). The CDR3 extends over 14 amino acids. V shed 5 bases and J 8 bases; nucleotides not matched to a gene: 5. The CDR3 reads CASSTGQGYSPLHF. In DNA form, the CDR3 reads TGTGCCAGCAGCACCGGACAGGGTTATTCACCCCTCCACTTT.

This clone was recorded only once. The V call is TRBV5-1, the J call TRBJ2-3, with D possibly matching TRBD2 (5 bases). The CDR3 contains 10 residues. Trimming pared 7 bases from V and 8 bases from J, leaving 8 bases between. Germline assignment: CDR1 SGHRS and CDR2 YFSETQ. CDR3 in DNA: TGCGCCAGCCGGGGTTCTACGCAGTATTTT. Its translation is CASRGSTQYF.

The rearrangement links TRBV3-1 (or the pseudogene TRBV3-2) to TRBJ1-5, with D maybe TRBD1 (5 bases). In germline, CDR1 is LGHDT, CDR2 YNNKEL (reference sequence). Trimming cost V 0 bases and J 9 bases, with 15 bases left between them. The CDR3 has 15 residues. In nucleotides, the CDR3 is TGTGCCAGCAGCCAAGATGGACAAGCGGGGCGGCCCCAGCATTTT. Encoded protein: CASSQDGQAGRPQHF.

This rearrangement joins TRBV20-1 to TRBJ1-2, with D perhaps matching TRBD1 (5 bases). Trimming removed 3 bases at V and 4 bases at J, with 6 bases between. The CDR3 length is 11 residues. Per the germline V gene, CDR1 is DFQATT and CDR2 is SNEGSKA (reference sequence). DNA of the CDR3: TGCAGTGCTAGGACAGCCTATGGCTACACCTTC. Its protein is CSARTAYGYTF.

The V and J genes are TRBV6-5 and TRBJ1-1; possibly TRBD1 for D (5 bases). Trimming cost V 6 bases and J 4 bases, with 12 bases left between them. The CDR3 consists of 13 residues. CDR1 and CDR2 from the germline V gene are MNHEY and SVGAGI. CDR3 protein: CASSPRGVTEAFF. The CDR3 DNA is TGTGCCAGCAGCCCGCGGGGGGTCACTGAAGCTTTCTTT.

CDR3 loop: CASSLTGGTDTQYF. The CDR3 nucleotides read TGTGCCAGCAGCTTAACGGGAGGGACAGATACGCAGTATTTT. The chain couples TRBV11-3 to TRBJ2-3; 8 positions match TRBD2. V lost 2 bases to trimming and J lost 3 bases; unmatched junction nucleotides: 1. This CDR3 comprises 14 residues. Germline values: CDR1 SGHNT, CDR2 YENEEA.

The chain combines TRBV27 with TRBJ2-2; maybe TRBD1 (5 bases). V was trimmed by 8 bases and J by 1 base, leaving 11 bases between them. The CDR3 length is 14 residues. Germline CDR1 MNHEY, CDR2 SMNVEV (reference sequence). The CDR3 region is CASQTTGNTGELFF. The CDR3 coding sequence is TGTGCCAGCCAAACTACAGGGAACACCGGGGAGCTGTTTTTT.

The J gene is TRBJ2-7, the V gene TRBV28; 8 bases are shared with TRBD1. J gave up 2 bases and V 4 bases, and 10 bases lay outside the gene matches. Germline-derived CDR1 and CDR2 are MDHEN and SYDVKM. This CDR3 has 16 residues. The CDR3 DNA is TGTGCCAGCAGTTCCCCCGGGACAGGTCCTACCTACGAGCAGTACTTC. Protein product: CASSSPGTGPTYEQYF.

This rearrangement joins TRBV27 to TRBJ1-1; 7 positions match TRBD1. V shed 2 bases, J shed 2 bases, and the junction held 11 bases outside the gene matches. Per germline, CDR1 MNHEY and CDR2 SMNVEV (reference sequence). CDR3 size: 17 residues. The CDR3 loop is CASSLRRATGLNTEAFF. The CDR3 DNA is TGTGCCAGCAGTTTACGGCGAGCGACAGGGTTAAACACTGAAGCTTTCTTT.

CDR3 sequence (DNA): TGTGCCAGCAGTTACGACACCAATCAGCCCCAGCATTTT. It is translated as CASSYDTNQPQHF. The chain couples TRBV6-2 or TRBV6-3 to TRBJ1-5; D is undetermined. Germline V gene data show CDR1 as MNHEY and CDR2 as SVGEGT. The CDR3 has 13 amino acids. Trimming stripped 2 bases from V and 3 bases from J, with 5 bases between.

The V and J genes are TRBV2 and TRBJ2-3; 12 bases line up with TRBD1. The germline CDR1 and CDR2 sequences are SNHLY and FYNNEI. The CDR3 extends over 18 amino acids. Germline trimming cut 6 bases from V and 4 bases from J; bases unmatched to any gene: 14. This CDR3 is CASRGATGTGGFADTQYF. The CDR3, as DNA: TGTGCCAGCAGAGGAGCTACCGGGACAGGGGGCTTCGCAGATACGCAGTATTTT. The full variable domain, in which reference TRBV2 and TRBJ2-3 provide the parts outside the CDR3, is EPEVTQTPSHQVTQMGQEVILRCVPISNHLYFYWYRQILGQKVEFLVSFYNNEISEKSEIFDDQFSVERPDGSNFTLKIRSTKLEDSAMYFCASRGATGTGGFADTQYFGPGTRLTVL.

The chain couples TRBV3-1 (or the pseudogene TRBV3-2) to TRBJ1-6; D remains unclear. Germline V gene lookup returns CDR1 LGHDT and CDR2 YNNKEL (reference sequence). V dropped 1 base and J dropped 10 bases, with 14 bases sitting between them. CDR3 length: 15 amino acids. The CDR3 protein is CASSQGLVSRSPLHF. The CDR3 DNA follows: TGTGCCAGCAGCCAAGGTCTAGTGTCACGGTCACCCCTCCACTTT.

The chain has TRBV11-2 and TRBJ1-3; D remains ambiguous. Trimming cost V 7 bases and J 0 bases, with 13 bases left between them. Germline lookup yields CDR1 SGHAT and CDR2 FQNNGV. This CDR3 contains 15 residues. DNA of the CDR3: TGTGCCAGCACCCCAACCGGGAGCTCTGGAAACACCATATATTTT. It specifies CASTPTGSSGNTIYF.

This clone was found a few times. The chain combines TRBV20-1 with TRBJ1-5; possible D gene TRBD1, 6 bases. CDR3 length: 15 residues. Germline lookup yields CDR1 DFQATT and CDR2 SNEGSKA (reference sequence). The V end lost 6 bases, the J end lost 7 bases, and 22 bases lay between the germline ends. This CDR3 is CSASTNVRGGQPQHF. CDR3 sequence (DNA): TGCAGTGCCAGTACTAACGTCAGGGGTGGACAGCCCCAGCATTTT.

This clone was detected a few times. The chain is built from TRBV7-2 and TRBJ1-6, with 7 bases lining up with TRBD1. Germline CDR1 SGHTA, CDR2 FQGNSA. J was trimmed by 2 bases and V by 8 bases; bases with no gene match: 3. CDR3 length: 14 amino acids. The CDR3 loop reads CASSDRAYNSPLHF. CDR3 sequence (DNA): TGTGCCAGCTCAGACAGGGCCTATAATTCACCCCTCCACTTT. The full variable domain, completed using reference TRBV7-2 and TRBJ1-6, is GAGVSQSPSNKVTEKGKDVELRCDPISGHTALYWYRQSLGQGLEFLIYFQGNSAPDKSGLPSDRFSAERTGGSVSTLTIQRTQQEDSAVYLCASSDRAYNSPLHFGNGTRLTVT.

In this sample, this clone turned up once. J is TRBJ2-7 and V is TRBV15; no clear D gene. CDR1 is LNHNV and CDR2 is YYDKDF in the germline V gene (reference sequence). Trimming took 0 bases from V and 5 from J, leaving 20 bases between them. This CDR3 spans 17 amino acids. CDR3 DNA sequence: TGTGCCACCAGCAGAGATATGGTACTAAGAGGTTCTAACGAGCAGTACTTC. This gives the protein CATSRDMVLRGSNEQYF.

The chain is built from TRBV6-2 or TRBV6-3 and TRBJ2-5; perhaps TRBD1 as D (6 bases). V was trimmed by 5 bases and J by 1 base, leaving 8 bases between them. The CDR3 spans 13 residues. The germline V gene encodes CDR1 MNHEY and CDR2 SVGEGT. This CDR3 is CASSRDTQETQYF. The CDR3 region has the DNA TGTGCCAGCAGTAGGGACACCCAAGAGACCCAGTACTTC.

This chain's CDR3 is CASLGLAGNEQYF. CDR3 DNA: TGTGCCAGCCTCGGACTAGCGGGGAACGAGCAGTACTTC. The chain has TRBV3-1 (or the pseudogene TRBV3-2) and TRBJ2-7; 12 nucleotides agree with TRBD2. The V segment lost 8 bases and the J segment 5 bases; nucleotides outside the gene matches: 4. Germline V gene data show CDR1 as LGHDT and CDR2 as YNNKEL (reference sequence). CDR3 length: 13 residues.

The chain links TRBV19 to TRBJ1-2; the match to TRBD1 covers 7 bases. The CDR3 length is 15 residues. Germline V gives CDR1 LNHDA, CDR2 SQIVND (reference sequence). V trimming: 6 bases; J trimming: 7 bases; junction bases outside the gene matches: 14. The CDR3, as DNA: TGTGCCAGTAGGACAGGGCTCGCACCTTCGGGTGGCTACACCTTC. Its translation: CASRTGLAPSGGYTF.

This chain connects TRBV1 to TRBJ1-2; no check of the table's D call, TRBD1, against the DNA was made. TRBV1 is marked as a pseudogene. This CDR3 comprises 15 residues. CDR3 loop: CTRTLRQGYNYGYTF. The DNA for the CDR3 is TGCACCAGGACGCTTAGACAGGGGTATAACTATGGCTACACCTTC.

The V call is TRBV4-3, the J call TRBJ2-2; weak D call: TRBD1 (5 bases). The germline gives CDR1 LGHNA, CDR2 YSLEER. The ends were cut back, 0 bases at V and 5 bases at J, with 7 bases in the middle. CDR3 length: 14 amino acids. CDR3 nucleotide sequence: TGCGCCAGCAGCCAAGATACAGGAACCGGGGAGCTGTTTTTT. It is translated as CASSQDTGTGELFF.

The CDR3 DNA reads as TGTGCCAGCAGCACTACTAAGCTAGCGGGAGTTGTGGAGACCCAGTACTTC. Amino acids: CASSTTKLAGVVETQYF. The J gene is TRBJ2-5, the V gene TRBV7-9; 10 bases agree with TRBD2. Germline loops: CDR1 SEHNR, CDR2 FQNEAQ (reference sequence). The J segment lost 5 bases and the V segment lost 5 bases, leaving 14 bases of the junction unmatched. The CDR3 spans 17 residues.

The rearrangement links TRBV7-2 to TRBJ1-3; D not resolved. V was pared by 4 bases and J by 0 bases, with 10 bases between. Germline assignment: CDR1 SGHTA and CDR2 FQGNSA. This CDR3 spans 15 amino acids. The CDR3 bases are TGTGCCAGCAGCTCCGGGAGGCACTCTGGAAACACCATATATTTT. Amino acid sequence: CASSSGRHSGNTIYF.